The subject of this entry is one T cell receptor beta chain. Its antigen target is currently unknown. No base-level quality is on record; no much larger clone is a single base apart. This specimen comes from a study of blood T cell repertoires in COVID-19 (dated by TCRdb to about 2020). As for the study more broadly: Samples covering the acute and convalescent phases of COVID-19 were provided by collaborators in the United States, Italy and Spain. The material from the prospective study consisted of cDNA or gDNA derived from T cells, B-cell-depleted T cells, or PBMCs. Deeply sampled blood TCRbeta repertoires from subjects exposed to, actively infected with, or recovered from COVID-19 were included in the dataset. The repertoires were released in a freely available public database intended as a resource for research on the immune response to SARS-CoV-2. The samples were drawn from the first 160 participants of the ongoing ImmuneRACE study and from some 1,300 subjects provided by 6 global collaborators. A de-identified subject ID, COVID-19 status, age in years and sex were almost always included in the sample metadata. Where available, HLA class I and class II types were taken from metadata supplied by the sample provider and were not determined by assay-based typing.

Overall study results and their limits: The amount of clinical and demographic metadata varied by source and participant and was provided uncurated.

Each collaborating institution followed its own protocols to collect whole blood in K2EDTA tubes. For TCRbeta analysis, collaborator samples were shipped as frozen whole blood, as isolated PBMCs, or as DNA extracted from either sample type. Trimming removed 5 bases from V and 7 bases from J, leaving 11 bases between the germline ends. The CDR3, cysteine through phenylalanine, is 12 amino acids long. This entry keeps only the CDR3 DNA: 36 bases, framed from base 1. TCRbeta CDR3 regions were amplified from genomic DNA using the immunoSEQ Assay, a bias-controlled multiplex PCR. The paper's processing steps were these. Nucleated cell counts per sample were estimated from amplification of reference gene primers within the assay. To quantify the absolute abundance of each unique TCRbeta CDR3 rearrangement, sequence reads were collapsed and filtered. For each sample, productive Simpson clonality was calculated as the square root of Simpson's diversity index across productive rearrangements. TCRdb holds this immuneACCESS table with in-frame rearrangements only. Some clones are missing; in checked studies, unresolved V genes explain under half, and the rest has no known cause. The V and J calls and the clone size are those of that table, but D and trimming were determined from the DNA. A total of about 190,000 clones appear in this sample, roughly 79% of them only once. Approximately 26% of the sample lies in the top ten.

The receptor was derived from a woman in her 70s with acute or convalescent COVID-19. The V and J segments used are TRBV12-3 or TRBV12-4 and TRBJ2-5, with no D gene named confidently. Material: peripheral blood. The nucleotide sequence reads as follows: TGTGCCAGCAGTGTATTAACCGGGACCCAGTACTTC. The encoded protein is CASSVLTGTQYF.